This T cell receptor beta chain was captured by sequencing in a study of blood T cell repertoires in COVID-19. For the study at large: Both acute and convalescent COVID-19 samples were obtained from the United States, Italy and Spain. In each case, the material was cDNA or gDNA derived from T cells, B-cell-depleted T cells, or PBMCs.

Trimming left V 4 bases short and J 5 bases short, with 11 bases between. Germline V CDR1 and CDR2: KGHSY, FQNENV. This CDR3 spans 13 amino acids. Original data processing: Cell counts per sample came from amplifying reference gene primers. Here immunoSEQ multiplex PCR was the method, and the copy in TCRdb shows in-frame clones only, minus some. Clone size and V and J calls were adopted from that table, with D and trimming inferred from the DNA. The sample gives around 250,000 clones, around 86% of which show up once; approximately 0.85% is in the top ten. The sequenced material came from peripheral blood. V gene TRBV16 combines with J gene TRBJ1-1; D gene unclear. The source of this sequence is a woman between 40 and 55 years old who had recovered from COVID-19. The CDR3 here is CASSREGWTEAFF. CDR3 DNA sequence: TGTGCCAGCAGCCGGGAGGGCTGGACTGAAGCTTTCTTT.